This T cell receptor (beta chain) came from a study of beta chain features in type 1 diabetes. Study context: On cell yields, gender and age, patients and healthy donors were similar. Study observations and caveats: Cells carrying high TCR expression could end up over-represented when cDNA is sequenced. The question left open here concerned HLA type influencing TCRB rearrangement.

J was trimmed by 6 bases and V by 6 bases; bases with no gene match: 13. The CDR3 totals 17 residues. Germline V lookup: CDR1 SNHLY, CDR2 FYNNEI. cDNA synthesis used the whole RNA isolate, giving expressed TCRB sequences. Generated by immunoSEQ multiplex PCR, the TCRdb table keeps only in-frame clones and is missing some. The sample yields under 300,000 clones, about 8.5% seen once. The single heparinised draw taken from each donor contained around 100 mL of blood on average. The sample holds a few counts of this clone. Its cognate antigen is unknown. This TCR was sampled from a woman younger than 35 in good health. Sequencing used central memory CD4+ T cells from blood. This sequence joins TRBV2 and TRBJ1-5; 11 nucleotides match TRBD1. DNA of the CDR3: TGTGCCAGCAGGGACCCAATAGGACAGGGGGCTTTTCAGCCCCAGCATTTT. Amino acid sequence: CASRDPIGQGAFQPQHF.